This T cell receptor beta chain was identified during a study of T-cell memory formation after mild COVID-19. Study conclusions and caveats: Clones that got smaller from day 15 to 85 had even CD4/CD8, while clones growing later tipped toward CD4+.

TCRdb fed the 5' RACE reads into MiXCR, producing one record per CDR3 protein. The table shows 190,000 or so distinct CDR3 sequences, with approximately 10% occurring only once. This clonotype showed up just a few times. Its matching antigen is unknown. The receptor's source is a man between 18 and 29 years old who had mild COVID-19 (a few samples of this study predate the infection). Cell type and time point are not known. Sequenced sample: PBMCs or a T cell subset sorted from them (not recorded which).

The CDR3 sequence: CATSARQETQYF. CDR3 in DNA: TGTGCCACCTCGGCCCGCCAAGAGACCCAGTACTTC. The V call is TRBV21-1, the J call TRBJ2-5; TRBD2 is the table's D call and was not checked against the DNA. TRBV21-1 is flagged as a pseudogene. The CDR3 loop spans 12 amino acids.